A single sample is the source of the 8 T cell receptor beta chains below, sequenced in a study of shared T cell receptors in the human thymus. Some clones are missing from TCRdb's copy, which holds only in-frame ones; the method was immunoSEQ multiplex PCR. Of approximately 580,000 clones in the sample, approximately 80% are singletons; the top ten hold less than 0.015%. These records were also assigned to another study, of human thymus T cells.

The sample consisted of thymocytes. These receptors were obtained from a boy in the first two years of life with a congenital heart defect.

Remarks on this clone: The same CDR3 also results from other DNA sequences found in this sample. The chain has TRBV29-1 and TRBJ2-3; perhaps TRBD1 as D (6 bases). The CDR3 contains 12 residues. Germline V CDR1 and CDR2: SQVTM, ANQGSEA. V gave up 4 bases and J gave up 3 bases, with 8 bases separating them. The DNA of the CDR3 is TGCAGCGTTGGGCAGGGGACAGATACGCAGTATTTT. It yields the protein CSVGQGTDTQYF.

The rearrangement joins TRBV25-1 to TRBJ2-5; tentatively, D is TRBD2 (6 bases). Per the germline V gene, CDR1 is MGHDK and CDR2 is SYGVNS. The CDR3 length is 15 residues. Trimming took 5 bases from V and 2 from J, leaving 15 bases between them. CDR3 residues: CASSPSLGGQETQYF. CDR3 sequence (DNA): TGTGCCAGCAGTCCATCCCTGGGGGGTCAAGAGACCCAGTACTTC.

This clone has more than one count but fewer than ten. CDR3 nucleotides: TGTGCCAGCAGCTTAAGAGGGATCAGCACAGATACGCAGTATTTT. Protein sequence: CASSLRGISTDTQYF. V gene TRBV7-9 combines with J gene TRBJ2-3; the D gene is possibly TRBD2 (5 bases). Germline-derived CDR1 and CDR2 are SEHNR and FQNEAQ (reference sequence). The CDR3 runs to 15 residues. The germline V and J ends were trimmed by 2 bases and 0 bases, with 9 bases remaining between them.

A single count supports this clone. The chain couples TRBV4-1 to TRBJ2-3; D ambiguous. The V gene lost 1 base and the J gene lost 0 bases, with 8 bases spanning the gap. Germline lookup yields CDR1 MGHRA and CDR2 YSYEKL. CDR3 length: 15 amino acids. CDR3: CASSQVELSTDTQYF. Here the CDR3 DNA reads TGCGCCAGCAGCCAAGTTGAACTTAGCACAGATACGCAGTATTTT.

The V gene is TRBV11-2, the J gene TRBJ2-3; no reliable D call. This CDR3 has 12 residues. V lost 5 bases to trimming and J lost 6 bases, with 9 bases between them. Germline V lookup: CDR1 SGHAT, CDR2 FQNNGV. CDR3 sequence: CASSPPGDTQYF. CDR3 in DNA: TGTGCCAGCAGCCCCCCCGGGGATACGCAGTATTTT.

V gene TRBV14 combines with J gene TRBJ1-1, with a tentative D call TRBD1 (6 bases). CDR3 length: 13 amino acids. The germline V and J ends were trimmed by 1 base and 10 bases, with 13 bases remaining between them. In germline, CDR1 is SGHDN, CDR2 FVKESK. The CDR3: CASSQGGGHSAFF. In DNA, the CDR3 is TGTGCCAGCAGCCAAGGAGGGGGACATTCAGCTTTCTTT.

V gene TRBV6-6 combines with J gene TRBJ2-7, with 9 bases lining up with TRBD1. V trimming: 5 bases; J trimming: 4 bases; junction bases outside the gene matches: 6. CDR1 and CDR2 from the germline V gene are MNHNY and SVGAGI (reference sequence). The CDR3 spans 14 residues. CDR3 sequence (DNA): TGTGCCAGCAGTGGACACAGGGGGCCTTACGAGCAGTACTTC. It translates to CASSGHRGPYEQYF.

The chain links TRBV30 to TRBJ2-3, with 7 bases lining up with TRBD2. V lost 0 bases and J lost 0; bases outside the gene matches: 12. Germline-derived CDR1 and CDR2 are GTSNPN and SVGIG (reference sequence). There are 18 residues in the CDR3. The CDR3: CAWSVTERELTSTDTQYF. Here the CDR3 DNA reads TGTGCCTGGAGTGTGACTGAGCGGGAATTAACTAGCACAGATACGCAGTATTTT.